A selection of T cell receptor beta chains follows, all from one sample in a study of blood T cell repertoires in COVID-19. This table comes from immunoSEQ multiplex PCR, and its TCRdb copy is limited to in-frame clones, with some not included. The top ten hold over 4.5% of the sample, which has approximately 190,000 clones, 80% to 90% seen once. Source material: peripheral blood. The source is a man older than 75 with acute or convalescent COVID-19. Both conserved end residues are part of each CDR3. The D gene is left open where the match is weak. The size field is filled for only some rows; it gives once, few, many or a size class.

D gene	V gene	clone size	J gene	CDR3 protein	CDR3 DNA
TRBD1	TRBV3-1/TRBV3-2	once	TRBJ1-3	CASSRGPGNTIYF	TGTGCCAGCAGCAGGGGGCCTGGAAACACCATATATTTT
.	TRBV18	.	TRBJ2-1	CASSPREYVPNEQFF	TGTGCCAGCTCACCACGGGAGTACGTCCCTAATGAGCAGTTCTTC
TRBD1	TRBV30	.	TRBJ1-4	CAWRGEQGAGEKLFF	TGTGCCTGGAGAGGGGAGCAGGGGGCAGGGGAAAAACTGTTTTTT
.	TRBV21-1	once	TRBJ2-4	CASSKARVGGLAKNIQYF	TGTGCCAGCAGCAAAGCGCGTGTTGGGGGCCTAGCCAAAAACATTCAGTACTTC
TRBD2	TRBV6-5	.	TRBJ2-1	CASSRGLAEQFF	TGTGCCAGCAGCCGGGGACTAGCGGAGCAGTTCTTC
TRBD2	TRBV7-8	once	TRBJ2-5	CASSHGTTFRQETQYF	TGTGCCAGCAGCCACGGGACTACTTTTCGACAAGAGACCCAGTACTTC
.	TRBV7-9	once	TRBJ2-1	CASSLAGDPNEQFF	TGTGCCAGCAGCTTAGCGGGAGATCCCAATGAGCAGTTCTTC
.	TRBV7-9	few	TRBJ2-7	CASSLSAGHYF	TGTGCCAGCAGCTTATCGGCGGGTCATTACTTC
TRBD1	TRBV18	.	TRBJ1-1	CASSHSDRGNTEAFF	TGTGCCAGCTCGCATTCGGACAGGGGGAACACTGAAGCTTTCTTT
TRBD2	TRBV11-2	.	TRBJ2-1	CASSLRLAVSSYNEQFF	TGTGCCAGCAGCCTGCGACTAGCGGTGAGCTCCTACAATGAGCAGTTCTTC
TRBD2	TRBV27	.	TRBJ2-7	CASSLGTSGGLTYEQYF	TGTGCCAGCAGTTTAGGGACTAGCGGGGGACTGACCTACGAGCAGTACTTC
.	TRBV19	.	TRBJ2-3	CASSMGGHPTDTQYF	TGTGCCAGTAGTATGGGAGGACACCCCACAGATACGCAGTATTTT
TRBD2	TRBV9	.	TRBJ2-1	CASSVLAAGGEQFF	TGTGCCAGCAGCGTACTAGCGGCCGGAGGTGAGCAGTTCTTC
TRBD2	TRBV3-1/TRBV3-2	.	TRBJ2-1	CASSQDGLAGVNNEQFF	TGTGCCAGCAGCCAAGACGGACTAGCGGGAGTAAACAATGAGCAGTTCTTC
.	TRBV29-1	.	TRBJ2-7	CSVSRDIEYEQYF	TGCAGCGTTTCCCGGGACATAGAATACGAGCAGTACTTC
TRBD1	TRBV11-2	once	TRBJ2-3	CASTGGRIDTQYF	TGTGCCAGCACAGGGGGCAGGATAGATACGCAGTATTTT
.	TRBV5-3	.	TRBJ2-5	CARSLTGYEGEQETQYF	TGTGCCAGAAGCTTAACAGGGTACGAGGGGGAACAAGAGACCCAGTACTTC
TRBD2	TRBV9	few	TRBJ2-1	CASSRSSLNGLAGYEQFF	TGTGCCAGCAGTCGTTCCAGCCTTAACGGACTAGCGGGATATGAGCAGTTCTTC
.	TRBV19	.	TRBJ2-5	CASNFPGQETQYF	TGTGCCAGTAATTTTCCGGGACAAGAGACCCAGTACTTC
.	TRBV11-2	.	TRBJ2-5	CASSLDRGMKETQYF	TGTGCCAGCAGCTTAGATCGTGGCATGAAAGAGACCCAGTACTTC
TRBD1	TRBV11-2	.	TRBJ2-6	CASSLSQGAGANVLTF	TGTGCCAGCAGCTTATCGCAGGGGGCTGGGGCCAACGTCCTGACTTTC
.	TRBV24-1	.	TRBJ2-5	CATSAGIPPETQYF	TGTGCCACCAGTGCCGGGATCCCACCAGAGACCCAGTACTTC
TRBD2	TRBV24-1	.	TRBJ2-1	CATSSTTSAYNEQFF	TGTGCCACCAGTTCTACCACTAGCGCCTACAATGAGCAGTTCTTC
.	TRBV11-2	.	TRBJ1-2	CASSLLDWGYGYTF	TGTGCCAGCAGCTTACTGGACTGGGGCTATGGCTACACCTTC
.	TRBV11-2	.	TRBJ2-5	CASSVRQDQETQYF	TGTGCCAGCAGCGTCCGACAGGACCAAGAGACCCAGTACTTC
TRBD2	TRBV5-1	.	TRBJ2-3	CASSLEVVSGADTQYF	TGCGCCAGCAGCTTGGAGGTGGTTAGCGGGGCAGATACGCAGTATTTT
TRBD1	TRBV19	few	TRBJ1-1	CASSIDGQVGGEAFF	TGTGCCAGTAGTATAGATGGACAGGTCGGGGGTGAAGCTTTCTTT
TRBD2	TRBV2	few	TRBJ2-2	CASRKLAGVSGELFF	TGTGCCAGCAGGAAACTAGCGGGAGTTTCGGGGGAGCTGTTTTTT
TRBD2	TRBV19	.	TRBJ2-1	CASSVTSGTYNEQFF	TGTGCCAGTAGTGTGACTAGCGGGACCTACAATGAGCAGTTCTTC
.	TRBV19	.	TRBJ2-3	CASSIIARRDTQYF	TGTGCCAGTAGTATTATAGCTAGAAGAGATACGCAGTATTTT
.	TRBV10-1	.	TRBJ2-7	CASTGGFPSYEQYF	TGCGCCAGCACGGGTGGATTTCCCTCCTACGAGCAGTACTTC
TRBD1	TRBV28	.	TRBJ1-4	CASRTGHNEKLFF	TGTGCCAGTCGGACAGGGCATAATGAAAAACTGTTTTTT
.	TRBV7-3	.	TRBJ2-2	CASARDWNTGELFF	TGTGCCAGCGCCCGGGACTGGAACACCGGGGAGCTGTTTTTT
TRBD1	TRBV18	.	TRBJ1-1	CASSLPRTGAEAFF	TGTGCCAGCTCACTACCTAGGACAGGGGCTGAAGCTTTCTTT
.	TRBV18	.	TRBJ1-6	CASSPRAGGGGSPLHF	TGTGCCAGCTCACCTCGGGCAGGAGGGGGGGGTTCACCCCTCCACTTT
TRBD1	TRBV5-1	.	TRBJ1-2	CASSLAGGHYGYTF	TGCGCCAGCAGCTTGGCAGGGGGACACTATGGCTACACCTTC
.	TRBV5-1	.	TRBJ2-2	CASSLGLDTGELFF	TGCGCCAGCAGCTTGGGACTCGACACCGGGGAGCTGTTTTTT
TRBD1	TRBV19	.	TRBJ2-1	CASSIGGQFYNEQFF	TGTGCCAGTAGTATAGGGGGACAGTTCTACAATGAGCAGTTCTTC
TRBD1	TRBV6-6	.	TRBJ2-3	CASSYSGQADTQYF	TGTGCCAGCAGTTACTCGGGACAGGCCGATACGCAGTATTTT
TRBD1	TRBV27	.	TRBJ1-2	CASSLVGQGFGYTF	TGTGCCAGCAGTTTGGTGGGACAGGGTTTTGGCTACACCTTC
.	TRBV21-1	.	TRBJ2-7	CASSNRMPTYEQYF	TGTGCCAGCAGCAACAGGATGCCCACCTACGAGCAGTACTTC
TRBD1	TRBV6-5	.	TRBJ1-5	CASRDRRPNQPQHF	TGTGCCAGCAGGGACAGGAGGCCCAATCAGCCCCAGCATTTT